This TCR beta chain appears in the sequencing data of a study of blood T cell repertoires in COVID-19. Across the whole study: Acute and convalescent COVID-19 samples came from the United States, Italy and Spain. T cells, B-cell-depleted T cells, or PBMCs supplied cDNA or gDNA.

CDR3 length: 17 residues. Per the germline V gene, CDR1 is SGHDN and CDR2 is FVKESK. V lost 1 base and J lost 1; bases outside the gene matches: 9. Original analysis: How many nucleated cells were present was estimated from reference gene primer amplification. Libraries were prepared by immunoSEQ multiplex PCR; TCRdb keeps only in-frame clonotypes and omits some of them. From that table come the V and J calls and clone size; the DNA was used to work out D and trimming. The top ten hold 25% to 30% of the sample, which has fewer than 150,000 clones, 70% to 90% seen once. This chain uses TRBV14 with TRBJ2-5; TRBD2 matches 7 bases. Sequencing used peripheral blood. The TCR sequence derives from a human donor in a cohort sampled during active COVID-19. The CDR3 sequence is CASSQVMSSGLQETQYF. CDR3 bases: TGTGCCAGCAGCCAAGTTATGTCTAGCGGACTCCAAGAGACCCAGTACTTC.